This T cell receptor beta chain was observed in a study of T cell responses to AZD1222 COVID-19 vaccine (dated by TCRdb to the early 2020s). For the wider study: Because spike-specific TCR depth and breadth did not differ between the two schedules, AZD1222 recipients who got a second dose at roughly 4 weeks were pooled with those who got a second dose at roughly 12 weeks. TCR sequencing was performed for about 250 trial participants, of whom around 210 were given two doses of AZD1222 and roughly 25 were given two doses of MenACWY control vaccine. Enrollment into the trials was organized by age into subgroups of 18-55, 56-69 and 70-plus years, and those subgroups contained approximately 160, 26 and 62 TCR-sequenced participants, respectively. On the study overall, not on this receptor specifically: Participants were mostly white British, with more females than males. The authors suggested clonal diversity may have been underestimated. Reportedly, almost half of the unique spike-specific TCRs recognized epitopes lying outside the regions that are mutated in the B.1.351 and B.1.1.7 variants. In the small 56-69-year group, the increase in depth fell short of significance, most likely because of low power. Spike-specific TCR breadth and depth rose significantly after two AZD1222 doses compared with day 0 and with MenACWY recipients. Only five or six AZD1222 recipients were SARS-CoV-2 seropositive at baseline, limiting conclusions about previously exposed vaccinees. The whole spike protein was spanned by vaccine-associated CD4 TCRs, and dominant responses were seen in regions 160-218 and 743-854. Because no samples from the day 14 peak response were available, repertoires could be characterized only after the peak T cell response.

The CDR3 regions of human TCRbeta chains were subjected to immunosequencing. On the authors' methods: Repertoire TCRs were checked for matches against a reference library of SARS-CoV-2-specific TCRs that had been generated using the MIRA antigen-specificity platform. Breadth was defined as the fraction of unique TCRs that were SARS-CoV-2-associated. Depth was defined as the fraction of total T cells that were SARS-CoV-2-associated. Using the MIRA data, each spike-specific TCR was assigned both to the spike region to which the TCR was reactive and to a CD4 or CD8 class. Log10-transformed breadth and depth values were compared by one-way ANOVA with Sidak's multiple comparisons tests. TCRdb mirrors the immuneACCESS table, restricted to in-frame sequences. Some clones are absent from its copies; in checked studies, under half trace to an unresolved V gene, and the reason for the others is unknown. D and trimming were read from the DNA, whereas the V and J calls and clone size are those reported in that table. The sample data list roughly 150,000 clones, and roughly 88% of these were observed just once. Of the sample, roughly 2% falls within the top ten clones.

On this clone itself: Its antigen is not yet known. Base qualities are not provided; no much larger clone lies one nucleotide away.

V lost 2 bases and J lost 7 bases; the stretch between them is 11 bases long. CDR1 and CDR2, per the germline V gene (reference sequence), are GTSNPN and SVGIG. The CDR3 sequence holds 13 residues, the cysteine and phenylalanine included. The CDR3 DNA has 39 bases and is translated from base 1. According to the study, the label for this sample's time point signals: baseline before first vaccination. The vaccinee samples were drawn from two UK trials, COV001 and COV002, one of which was a single-blind randomized controlled phase 2/3 trial testing AZD1222 (ChAdOx1 nCoV-19) in healthy adults. For TCRbeta chain sequencing, PBMC samples from trial participants were taken at day 0 and at day 28 after the second dose.

The rearrangement joined TRBV30 to TRBJ2-2, with the identity of the D gene unclear. This sequence was found in an adult in good health. The sample was peripheral blood, taken on day 0 of AZD1222 vaccination. The sequenced DNA: TGTGCCTGGAGTAAAACTAATGGCGGGGAGCTGTTTTTT. Translated, this gives CAWSKTNGGELFF.